The 5 T cell receptor beta chains in this list originate from one sample, sequenced in a study of human T cells and chemical hapten exposure. TCRdb re-called the RACE reads with MiXCR, one entry per CDR3 protein. The sample shows some 90,000 distinct CDR3 sequences, 8.5% of them seen only once. Documented time point: pre-sensitization, week 0. Treatment indicated: therapeutic diphenylcyclopropenone sensitization with weekly scalp DPC. Material: whole blood, obtained in connection with sensitization to the hapten diphenylcyclopropenone (DPC). The source is a man aged 40-50 years with alopecia areata. Some clones in this sample may be carry-over from other donors' samples.

In its sample, this clonotype was seen many times. This chain connects TRBV7-9 to TRBJ1-5; no clear D gene. Trimming took off 6 bases at V and 3 bases at J, with 9 bases between the two ends. The CDR3 is 13 amino acids. CDR1 and CDR2 from the germline V gene are SEHNR and FQNEAQ (reference sequence). The CDR3 loop reads CASSSEDNQPQHF. CDR3 bases: TGTGCCAGCAGTTCAGAGGACAATCAGCCCCAGCATTTT.

In its sample, this clonotype was seen a few times. The chain employs TRBV7-2 and TRBJ1-4; the D is unclear. The V end lost 2 bases, the J end lost 8 bases, and 15 bases lay between the germline ends. This CDR3 is built from 15 residues. From germline, CDR1 is SGHTA and CDR2 FQGNSA. DNA for the CDR3: TGTGCCAGCAGCTTACAACTCAGGATGGGGGAAAAACTGTTTTTT. Residues: CASSLQLRMGEKLFF.

This clonotype came up a few times. The V call is TRBV6-2 or TRBV6-3, the J call TRBJ2-1, with TRBD1 matching over 7 bases. V lost 5 bases and J lost 2; bases outside the gene matches: 9. CDR1 is MNHEY, CDR2 SVGEGT, per germline. The CDR3 has 16 amino acids. CDR3 protein: CASSTSRDRPYNEQFF. The CDR3, as DNA: TGTGCCAGCAGTACATCCCGGGACAGACCCTACAATGAGCAGTTCTTC.

V usage is TRBV6-2 or TRBV6-3 and J usage is TRBJ2-7; 9 nucleotides match TRBD2. Germline-derived CDR1 and CDR2 are MNHEY and SVGEGT. The junction had 6 bases not matched to a gene; V was cut back by 0 bases and J by 3 bases. The CDR3 is made up of 16 amino acids. The CDR3 sequence is CASSYSASGVNYEQYF. CDR3 sequence (DNA): TGTGCCAGCAGTTACTCGGCTAGCGGGGTGAACTACGAGCAGTACTTC.

This clonotype was detected ten times or more. The chain employs TRBV29-1 and TRBJ1-2; the D is unclear. Trimming pared 3 bases from V and 1 base from J, leaving 6 bases between. The CDR3 contains 12 residues. Germline V lookup: CDR1 SQVTM, CDR2 ANQGSEA. DNA for the CDR3: TGCAGCGTTGAGGCAGTTAACTATGGCTACACCTTC. Its protein is CSVEAVNYGYTF. Drawing the rest from reference TRBV29-1 and TRBJ1-2, the complete variable domain is SAVISQKPSRDICQRGTSLTIQCQVDSQVTMMFWYRQQPGQSLTLIATANQGSEATYESGFVIDKFPISRPNLTFSTLTVSNMSPEDSSIYLCSVEAVNYGYTFGSGTRLTVV.